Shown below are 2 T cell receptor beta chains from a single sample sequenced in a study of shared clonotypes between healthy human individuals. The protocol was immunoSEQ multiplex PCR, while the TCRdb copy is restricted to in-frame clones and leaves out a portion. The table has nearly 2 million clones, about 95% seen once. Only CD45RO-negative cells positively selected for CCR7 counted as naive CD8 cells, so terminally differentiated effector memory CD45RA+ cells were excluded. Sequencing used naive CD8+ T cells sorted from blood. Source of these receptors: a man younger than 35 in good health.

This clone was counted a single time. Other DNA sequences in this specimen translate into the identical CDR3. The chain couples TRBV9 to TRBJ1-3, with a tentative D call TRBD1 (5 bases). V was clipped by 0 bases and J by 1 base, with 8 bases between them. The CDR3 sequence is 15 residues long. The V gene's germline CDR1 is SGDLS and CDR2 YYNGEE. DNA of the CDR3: TGTGCCAGCAGCGTAGGTGGGGGGTCTGGAAACACCATATATTTT. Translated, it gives CASSVGGGSGNTIYF.

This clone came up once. Written as DNA, the CDR3 is TGCGCCAGCAGCCAAGGCCCTCTTCAGGGTGAGCAGTTCTTC. Amino acids: CASSQGPLQGEQFF. The chain combines TRBV4-1 with TRBJ2-1, with TRBD1 as a possible D gene (5 bases). The CDR3 is 14 amino acids. Germline CDR1 reads MGHRA; CDR2 reads YSYEKL. Deletions cut 1 base from V and 9 bases from J, with 13 bases between.